These 7 T cell receptor beta chains originate from one sample sequenced in a study of blood T cell repertoires in COVID-19. The method was immunoSEQ multiplex PCR; TCRdb's version includes in-frame clones alone and lacks a portion of them. The data contain roughly 250,000 clones, 75% to 90% of them singletons. The sequenced material came from PBMCs or T cells enriched from blood (not recorded which). The receptors here all came from a woman between 40 and 55 years old with acute COVID-19.

The sample holds one count of this clone. This chain links TRBV6-1 with TRBJ2-1; 7 bases map to TRBD2. Germline CDR1 reads MNHNS; CDR2 reads SASEGT. J lost 3 bases, V lost 0 bases, and 5 bases had no gene match. This CDR3 is 16 amino acids long. Here the CDR3 DNA reads TGTGCCAGCAGTGAAGCGCCGGGCGGGGGCTACAATGAGCAGTTCTTC. It yields the protein CASSEAPGGGYNEQFF.

This chain connects TRBV5-4 to TRBJ2-7; the match to TRBD2 covers 7 bases. This CDR3 is 15 amino acids long. With 4 bases clipped from V and 6 bases from J, the junction kept 13 bases outside the gene matches. Germline V gene sequence: CDR1 SGHNT, CDR2 YYREEE (reference sequence). CDR3 protein: CASSQLGGRSSEQYF. For the CDR3, the DNA is TGTGCCAGCAGCCAACTGGGCGGGAGAAGTTCCGAGCAGTACTTC.

This chain links TRBV20-1 with TRBJ1-5; 10 positions agree with TRBD1. With 3 bases clipped from V and 4 bases from J, the junction kept 6 bases outside the gene matches. Germline lookup yields CDR1 DFQATT and CDR2 SNEGSKA (reference sequence). The CDR3 totals 15 residues. The CDR3 is CSASPGQGSNQPQHF. The CDR3 DNA is TGCAGTGCTAGTCCGGGACAGGGGTCAAATCAGCCCCAGCATTTT.

This clone was seen only a few times. This chain connects TRBV6-1 to TRBJ1-2; D remains unclear. This CDR3 region has 12 residues. V was shortened by 0 bases and J by 8 bases, with 7 bases between the two germline ends. The germline V gene encodes CDR1 MNHNS and CDR2 SASEGT. The CDR3 loop is CASSEAGRGYTF. In DNA, the CDR3 is TGTGCCAGCAGTGAAGCCGGGAGGGGCTACACCTTC.

Written as DNA, the CDR3 is TGTGCCAGCAGATTAACAGGGGTGGGAACTGAAGCTTTCTTT. The encoded protein is CASRLTGVGTEAFF. The chain carries TRBV6-5 and TRBJ1-1, with 7 bases lining up with TRBD1. The CDR3 contains 14 residues. V shed 6 bases, J shed 5 bases, and the junction held 9 bases outside the gene matches. Germline-derived CDR1 and CDR2 are MNHEY and SVGAGI.

This clone was recorded once. V is TRBV5-4 and J is TRBJ1-2; TRBD1 agrees at 7 bases. The CDR3 length is 16 residues. CDR1 and CDR2 (germline): SGHNT, YYREEE (reference sequence). J was trimmed by 0 bases and V by 4 bases; bases with no gene match: 9. CDR3 protein: CASSHARQGSNYGYTF. CDR3 sequence (DNA): TGTGCCAGCAGCCACGCTCGACAGGGATCTAACTATGGCTACACCTTC. Full variable domain (remainder filled in from reference TRBV5-4 and TRBJ1-2): ETGVTQSPTHLIKTRGQQVTLRCSSQSGHNTVSWYQQALGQGPQFIFQYYREEENGRGNFPPRFSGLQFPNYSSELNVNALELDDSALYLCASSHARQGSNYGYTFGSGTRLTVV.

The V call is TRBV2, the J call TRBJ1-1; 9 nucleotides line up with TRBD1. CDR3 size: 13 residues. Trimming cost V 6 bases and J 6 bases; bases outside gene matches: 5. In germline, CDR1 is SNHLY, CDR2 FYNNEI. CDR3 DNA: TGTGCCAGCAGCGCAACAGGGGGCGCTGAAGCTTTCTTT. Its translation is CASSATGGAEAFF.